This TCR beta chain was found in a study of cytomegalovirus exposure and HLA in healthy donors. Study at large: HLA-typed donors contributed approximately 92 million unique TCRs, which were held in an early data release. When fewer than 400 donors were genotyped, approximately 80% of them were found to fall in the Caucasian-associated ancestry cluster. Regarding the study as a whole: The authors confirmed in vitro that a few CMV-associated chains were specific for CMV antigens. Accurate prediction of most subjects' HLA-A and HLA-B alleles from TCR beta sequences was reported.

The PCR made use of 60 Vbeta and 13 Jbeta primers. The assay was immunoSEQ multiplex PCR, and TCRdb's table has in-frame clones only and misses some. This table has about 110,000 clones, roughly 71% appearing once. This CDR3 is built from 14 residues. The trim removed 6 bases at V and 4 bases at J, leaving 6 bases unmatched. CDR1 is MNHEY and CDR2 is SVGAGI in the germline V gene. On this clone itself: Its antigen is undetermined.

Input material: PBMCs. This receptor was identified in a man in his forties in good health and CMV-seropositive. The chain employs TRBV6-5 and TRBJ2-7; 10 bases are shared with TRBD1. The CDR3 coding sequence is TGTGCCAGCAGACGACAGGGGGCTTTATACGAGCAGTACTTC. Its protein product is CASRRQGALYEQYF.